Described below is a single T cell receptor beta chain sequence and its context. Antigen specificity is unknown. CDR1 and CDR2 from the germline V gene are MNHEY and SVGAGI. The CDR3 is 14 amino acids. Trimming took 5 bases from V and 6 from J; bases not matched to a gene: 8. The PCR employed 60 Vbeta primers together with 13 Jbeta primers. Generated by immunoSEQ multiplex PCR, the TCRdb table keeps only in-frame clones and is missing some. The table has 96,000 or so clones, 65% to 80% seen once; the top ten hold about 14%. The data were obtained in a study of cytomegalovirus exposure and HLA in healthy donors. Study summary: Unique TCRs from HLA-typed donors, 70 million to 85 million of them, were held in an early data release. Broader study findings: Among TCR beta chains, those listed as cytomegalovirus-associated numbered about 160. Upon later analysis, HLA-associated TCR beta chains proved more clonally expanded than other, equally common chains. Rare TCR sequences dominated, though some public TCRs recurred in many donors.

V and J are TRBV6-5 and TRBJ2-7, with 9 bases aligning to TRBD1. This receptor was taken from a woman aged 70-85 years in good health and CMV-seropositive. Sequencing was done on a sample of PBMCs. CDR3 protein: CASSPGQGRSEQYF. CDR3 coding DNA: TGTGCCAGCAGTCCGGGACAGGGAAGATCCGAGCAGTACTTC.